Below are 24 T cell receptor beta chains sequenced from a single sample in a study of blood T cell repertoires in COVID-19. Repertoires were generated with immunoSEQ multiplex PCR, while TCRdb's copy carries only in-frame clones and drops some. The sample has 210,000 or so clones, roughly four fifths seen once; the top ten hold about 12%. Specimen: peripheral blood. The receptors were gathered from a woman aged 40 to 50 with acute or convalescent COVID-19.

The chain joins TRBV5-1 to TRBJ2-1, with TRBD1 matching over 7 bases. Germline CDR1 SGHRS, CDR2 YFSETQ. The CDR3 has 14 residues. V was clipped by 4 bases and J by 5 bases; unmatched bases: 6. CDR3 DNA sequence: TGCGCCAGCAGCGTTACCGGGACAGACAATGAGCAGTTCTTC. Residues: CASSVTGTDNEQFF. The complete variable domain, with remaining parts taken from reference TRBV5-1 and TRBJ2-1, reads KAGVTQTPRYLIKTRGQQVTLSCSPISGHRSVSWYQQTPGQGLQFLFEYFSETQRNKGNFPGRFSGRQFSNSRSEMNVSTLELGDSALYLCASSVTGTDNEQFFGPGTRLTVL.

The chain links TRBV12-3 or TRBV12-4 to TRBJ1-1; the D gene is possibly TRBD1 (5 bases). CDR3 length equals 13 residues. V dropped 6 bases and J dropped 6 bases, with 14 bases sitting between them. As DNA, the CDR3 is TGTGCCAGCAGCCGTGACAGCTTCGCTGAAGCTTTCTTT. This codes for CASSRDSFAEAFF.

The chain couples TRBV7-3 to TRBJ2-7; D perhaps matches TRBD1 (5 bases). Looked up from germline, CDR1 is SGHTA and CDR2 is FQGTGA. V dropped 5 bases and J dropped 0 bases, with 14 bases sitting between them. CDR3 length equals 15 residues. The CDR3 DNA sequence: TGTGCCAGCAGCCCCACTGGGGCTTCCTCCTACGAGCAGTACTTC. Its translation: CASSPTGASSYEQYF.

In DNA form, the CDR3 reads TGTGCCAGCTCACCTCAACAAGGGACAAATTCTTACTATGGCTACACCTTC. This codes for CASSPQQGTNSYYGYTF. The chain combines TRBV18 with TRBJ1-2; D is possibly TRBD1 (6 bases). CDR3 length: 17 residues. V lost 3 bases to trimming and J lost 3 bases, with 20 bases between them. The V gene's germline CDR1 is KGHSH and CDR2 LQKENI. The complete variable domain, with remaining parts taken from reference TRBV18 and TRBJ1-2, reads NAGVMQNPRHLVRRRGQEARLRCSPMKGHSHVYWYRQLPEEGLKFMVYLQKENIIDESGMPKERFSAEFPKEGPSILRIQQVVRGDSAAYFCASSPQQGTNSYYGYTFGSGTRLTVV.

This clone was observed a handful of times. The rearrangement links TRBV27 to TRBJ2-5, with TRBD1 as a possible D gene (5 bases). CDR1 and CDR2 (germline): MNHEY, SMNVEV (reference sequence). The CDR3 covers 12 residues. The V end lost 2 bases, the J end lost 11 bases, and 12 bases lay between the germline ends. The CDR3 protein is CASSLTGASQYF. CDR3 in DNA: TGTGCCAGCAGTTTAACTGGGGCGAGTCAGTACTTC.

The chain couples TRBV7-3 to TRBJ2-3; D possibly corresponds to TRBD1 (6 bases). V lost 0 bases, J lost 1 base, and 8 bases lay in between. Germline V CDR1 and CDR2: SGHTA, FQGTGA. The CDR3 totals 15 residues. The CDR3 loop is CASSLTGARTDTQYF. The DNA for the CDR3 is TGTGCCAGCAGCTTAACGGGGGCTCGCACAGATACGCAGTATTTT.

The chain uses TRBV19 and TRBJ2-3, with TRBD2 matching over 8 bases. V lost 2 bases, J lost 7 bases, and 5 bases stayed unmatched. From germline, CDR1 is LNHDA and CDR2 SQIVND (reference sequence). The CDR3 contains 14 residues. The DNA of the CDR3 is TGTGCCAGTAGTATAAAGCGGGGGCCAAATACGCAGTATTTT. Translation gives CASSIKRGPNTQYF.

This chain links TRBV27 with TRBJ2-7; 9 bases map to TRBD2. Germline V gene data show CDR1 as MNHEY and CDR2 as SMNVEV (reference sequence). CDR3 length: 18 amino acids. The V and J ends lost 7 bases and 2 bases, in that order; junction bases with no gene match: 18. The CDR3 DNA reads as TGTGCCAGCACCGGGCAGCCGAAGGCACTAGCGGGTGCCTACGAGCAGTACTTC. This codes for CASTGQPKALAGAYEQYF.

The rearrangement joins TRBV5-1 to TRBJ2-7; possibly TRBD1 for D (5 bases). V shed 0 bases and J shed 4 bases, with 11 bases lying between them. The CDR3 runs to 14 residues. Germline V gene data show CDR1 as SGHRS and CDR2 as YFSETQ. In DNA form, the CDR3 reads TGCGCCAGCAGCTTGGAAGCAGGGCCTTACGAGCAGTACTTC. This codes for CASSLEAGPYEQYF.

The sample holds a few counts of this clone. V gene TRBV5-1 combines with J gene TRBJ2-3, with 9 positions matching TRBD1. The ends lost 0 bases at V and 0 bases at J; junction bases unmatched: 2. Germline CDR1 SGHRS, CDR2 YFSETQ. The CDR3 contains 16 residues. Here the CDR3 DNA reads TGCGCCAGCAGCTTGGCCGGGACAGGGAGCACAGATACGCAGTATTTT. It yields the protein CASSLAGTGSTDTQYF.

The chain carries TRBV3-1 (or the pseudogene TRBV3-2) and TRBJ2-1; D remains unclear. V shed 4 bases and J shed 0 bases, with 10 bases lying between them. This CDR3 is 15 amino acids long. Germline loops: CDR1 LGHDT, CDR2 YNNKEL (reference sequence). The CDR3 DNA reads TGTGCCAGCAGCCTAACTTTTAGCTCCTACAATGAGCAGTTCTTC. Translating it yields CASSLTFSSYNEQFF.

The chain combines TRBV7-3 with TRBJ2-1, with TRBD2 matching 14 bases. Germline-derived CDR1 and CDR2 are SGHTA and FQGTGA. The CDR3 is 18 amino acids. V shed 4 bases, J shed 7 bases, and the junction held 12 bases outside the gene matches. The chain's CDR3 is CASSSTPGLAGVWNEQFF. The CDR3, as DNA: TGTGCCAGCAGCTCAACCCCGGGACTAGCGGGGGTATGGAATGAGCAGTTCTTC.

In this sample, this clone turned up a few times. The V and J genes are TRBV7-2 and TRBJ1-2, with D perhaps matching TRBD1 (6 bases). V shed 5 bases and J shed 4 bases, with 17 bases lying between them. Germline CDR1 and CDR2: SGHTA and FQGNSA. This CDR3 is 15 amino acids long. For the CDR3, the DNA is TGTGCCAGCAGCCAGACGACAGGCGGTTCCTATGGCTACACCTTC. As protein: CASSQTTGGSYGYTF.

V usage is TRBV19 and J usage is TRBJ1-2; D gene uncertain. This CDR3 comprises 15 residues. CDR1 is LNHDA, CDR2 SQIVND, per germline (reference sequence). The germline V and J ends were trimmed by 6 bases and 3 bases, with 17 bases remaining between them. In DNA form, the CDR3 reads TGTGCCAGTAGACCCGGGTTTGGAGGTTACTATGGCTACACCTTC. It encodes CASRPGFGGYYGYTF. The variable domain in full, with the rest retrieved from reference TRBV19 and TRBJ1-2, is DGGITQSPKYLFRKEGQNVTLSCEQNLNHDAMYWYRQDPGQGLRLIYYSQIVNDFQKGDIAEGYSVSREKKESFPLTVTSAQKNPTAFYLCASRPGFGGYYGYTFGSGTRLTVV.

The chain has TRBV18 and TRBJ2-6; the match to TRBD2 covers 7 bases. V dropped 0 bases and J dropped 1; count of bases not matched to a gene: 0. This CDR3 region has 16 residues. CDR1 KGHSH and CDR2 LQKENI come from the germline V gene. The CDR3 DNA follows: TGTGCCAGCTCACCACCGGGACTATCTGGGGCCAACGTCCTGACTTTC. This codes for CASSPPGLSGANVLTF.

The J gene is TRBJ2-1, the V gene TRBV2; D might be TRBD2 (6 bases). This CDR3 is 14 amino acids long. V lost 3 bases, J lost 4 bases, and 10 bases lay in between. Germline CDR1 SNHLY, CDR2 FYNNEI. The chain's CDR3 is CASSENGGYNEQFF. CDR3 coding DNA: TGTGCCAGCAGTGAGAACGGGGGATACAATGAGCAGTTCTTC.

The chain joins TRBV5-6 to TRBJ1-3; TRBD1 matches 7 bases. The length of the CDR3 is 17 residues. Losses at the gene ends were 2 bases for V and 2 bases for J; bases not matched to a gene: 10. Germline loops: CDR1 SGHDT, CDR2 YYEEEE. CDR3 coding DNA: TGTGCCAGCAGCTTCCTAGGGGGCAGGGTAGCTGGAAACACCATATATTTT. Translation: CASSFLGGRVAGNTIYF.

V usage is TRBV6-5 and J usage is TRBJ2-5, with a possible D match to TRBD2 (5 bases). The CDR3 extends over 14 amino acids. The V gene's germline CDR1 is MNHEY and CDR2 SVGAGI. Trimming took off 6 bases at V and 2 bases at J, with 13 bases between the two ends. CDR3 region: CASSLGLAQETQYF. The CDR3, as DNA: TGTGCCAGCAGCCTGGGTCTAGCACAAGAGACCCAGTACTTC.

The V and J genes are TRBV9 and TRBJ2-2; no definite D call. Trimming cost V 4 bases and J 4 bases, with 11 bases left between them. The CDR3 has 14 amino acids. Germline CDR1 and CDR2: SGDLS and YYNGEE. For the CDR3, the DNA is TGTGCCAGCAGCCCGAGGCGAGGCACCGGGGAGCTGTTTTTT. Its protein is CASSPRRGTGELFF.

This sequence joins TRBV5-1 and TRBJ1-1; 11 bases match TRBD1. This CDR3 region has 14 residues. The germline CDR1 and CDR2 sequences are SGHRS and YFSETQ. V was clipped by 2 bases and J by 10 bases; unmatched bases: 7. CDR3 loop: CASSLGQGAVSAFF. The CDR3 nucleotides are TGCGCCAGCAGCTTAGGACAGGGGGCTGTTTCAGCTTTCTTT.

The chain employs TRBV4-3 and TRBJ1-2; possibly TRBD1 for D (6 bases). CDR1 and CDR2 from the germline V gene are LGHNA and YSLEER. This CDR3 spans 14 amino acids. V dropped 1 base and J dropped 4 bases, with 10 bases sitting between them. This chain's CDR3 is CASSQGGQTYGYTF. DNA of the CDR3: TGCGCCAGCAGCCAAGGCGGACAGACCTATGGCTACACCTTC.

This clone was picked up a small number of times. This chain uses TRBV25-1 with TRBJ2-3; possible D gene TRBD1, 6 bases. Germline lookup yields CDR1 MGHDK and CDR2 SYGVNS. The CDR3 sequence is 17 residues long. V dropped 7 bases and J dropped 2 bases, with 22 bases sitting between them. CDR3 sequence reads: CASTTGWGRGVTDTQYF. DNA for the CDR3: TGTGCCAGCACCACGGGGTGGGGCAGGGGAGTCACAGATACGCAGTATTTT. Filled out from reference TRBV25-1 and TRBJ2-3, the complete variable domain reads EADIYQTPRYLVIGTGKKITLECSQTMGHDKMYWYQQDPGMELHLIHYSYGVNSTEKGDLSSESTVSRIRTEHFPLTLESARPSHTSQYLCASTTGWGRGVTDTQYFGPGTRLTVL.

This clone was observed a handful of times. V is TRBV5-1 and J is TRBJ1-2; unclear D gene. V was cut by 0 bases and J by 8 bases, with 11 bases left in between. The germline gives CDR1 SGHRS, CDR2 YFSETQ. The CDR3 has 13 residues. CDR3 protein: CASSLESTLGYTF. The CDR3 nucleotides read TGCGCCAGCAGCTTGGAATCTACCCTAGGCTACACCTTC.

The table lists this clone with many counts. CDR3 sequence (DNA): TGCGCCAGCAGCCTCAGCGCGACCACAGATACGCAGTATTTT. It specifies CASSLSATTDTQYF. This chain joins TRBV4-1 and TRBJ2-3; D gene uncertain. The CDR3 contains 14 residues. Germline V gene sequence: CDR1 MGHRA, CDR2 YSYEKL. V was shortened by 4 bases and J by 2 bases, with 10 bases between the two germline ends.